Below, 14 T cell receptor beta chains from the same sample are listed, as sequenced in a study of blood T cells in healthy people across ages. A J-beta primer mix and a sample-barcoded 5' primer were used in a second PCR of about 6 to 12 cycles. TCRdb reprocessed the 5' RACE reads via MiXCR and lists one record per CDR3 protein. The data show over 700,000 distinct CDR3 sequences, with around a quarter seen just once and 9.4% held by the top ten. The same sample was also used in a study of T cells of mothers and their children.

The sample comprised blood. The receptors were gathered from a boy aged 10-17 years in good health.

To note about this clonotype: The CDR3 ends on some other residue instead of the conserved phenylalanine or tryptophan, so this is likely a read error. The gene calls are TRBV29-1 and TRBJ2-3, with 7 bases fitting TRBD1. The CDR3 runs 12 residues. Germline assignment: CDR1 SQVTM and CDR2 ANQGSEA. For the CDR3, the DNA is TGCAGTGCAGGACAGGGCACAGATACGCAGTATTAT. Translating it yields CSAGQGTDTQYY.

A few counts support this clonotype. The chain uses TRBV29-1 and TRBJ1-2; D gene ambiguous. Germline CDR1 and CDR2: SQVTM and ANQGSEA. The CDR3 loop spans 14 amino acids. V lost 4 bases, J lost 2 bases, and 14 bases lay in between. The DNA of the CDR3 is TGCAGCGTTGTCGAACAGAACCTAAACTATGGCTACACCTTC. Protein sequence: CSVVEQNLNYGYTF.

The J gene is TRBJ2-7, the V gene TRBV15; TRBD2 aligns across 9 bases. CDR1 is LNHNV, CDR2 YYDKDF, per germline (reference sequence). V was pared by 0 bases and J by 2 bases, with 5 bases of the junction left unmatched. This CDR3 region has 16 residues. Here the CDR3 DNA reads TGTGCCACCAGCAGAGATCTCGCGGGAGGGGCCTACGAGCAGTACTTC. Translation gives CATSRDLAGGAYEQYF.

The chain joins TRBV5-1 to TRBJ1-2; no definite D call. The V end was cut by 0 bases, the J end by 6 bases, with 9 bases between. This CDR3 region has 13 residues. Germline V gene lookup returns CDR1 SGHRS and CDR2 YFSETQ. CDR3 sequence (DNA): TGCGCCAGCAGCTTGGCTGGGAGAGATGGCTACACCTTC. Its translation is CASSLAGRDGYTF.

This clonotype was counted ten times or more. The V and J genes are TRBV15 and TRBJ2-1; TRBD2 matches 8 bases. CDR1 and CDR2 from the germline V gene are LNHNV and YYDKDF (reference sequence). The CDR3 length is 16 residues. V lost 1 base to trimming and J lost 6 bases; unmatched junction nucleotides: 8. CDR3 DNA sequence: TGTGCCACCAGCAGAGTGAAGCGGGAGTGGGGCAATGAGCAGTTCTTC. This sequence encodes CATSRVKREWGNEQFF. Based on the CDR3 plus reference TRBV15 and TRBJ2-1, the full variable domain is DAMVIQNPRYQVTQFGKPVTLSCSQTLNHNVMYWYQQKSSQAPKLLFHYYDKDFNNEADTPDNFQSRRPNTSFCFLDIRSPGLGDTAMYLCATSRVKREWGNEQFFGPGTRLTVL.

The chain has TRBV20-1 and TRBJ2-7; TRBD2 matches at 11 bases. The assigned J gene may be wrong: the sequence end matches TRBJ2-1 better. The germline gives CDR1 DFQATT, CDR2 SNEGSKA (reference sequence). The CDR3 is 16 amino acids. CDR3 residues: CSAREETSGDYNEQFF. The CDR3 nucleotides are TGCAGTGCTAGAGAGGAGACTAGCGGGGACTACAATGAGCAGTTCTTC.

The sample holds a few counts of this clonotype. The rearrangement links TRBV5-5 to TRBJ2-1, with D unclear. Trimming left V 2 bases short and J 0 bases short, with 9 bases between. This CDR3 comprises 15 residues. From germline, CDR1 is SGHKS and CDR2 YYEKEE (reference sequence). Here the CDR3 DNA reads TGTGCCAGCAGCTTAACGTGGAGCTCCTACAATGAGCAGTTCTTC. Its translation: CASSLTWSSYNEQFF.

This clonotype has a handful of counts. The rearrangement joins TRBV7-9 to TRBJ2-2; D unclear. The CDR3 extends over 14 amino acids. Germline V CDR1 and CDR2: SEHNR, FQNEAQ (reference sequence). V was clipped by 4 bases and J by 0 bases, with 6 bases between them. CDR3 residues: CASSSPSNTGELFF. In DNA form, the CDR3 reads TGTGCCAGCAGCTCACCGTCGAACACCGGGGAGCTGTTTTTT.

In DNA, the CDR3 is TGTGCCAGCACCTGGGTCGGTAGCGGGGTGGGGGAGACCCAGTACTTC. This codes for CASTWVGSGVGETQYF. J is TRBJ2-5 and V is TRBV7-2, with 8 bases matching TRBD2. V lost 7 bases to trimming and J lost 5 bases; unmatched junction nucleotides: 15. Germline loops: CDR1 SGHTA, CDR2 FQGNSA. The CDR3 is 16 residues long.

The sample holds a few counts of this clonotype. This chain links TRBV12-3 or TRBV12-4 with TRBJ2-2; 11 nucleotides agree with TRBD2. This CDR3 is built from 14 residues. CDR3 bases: TGTGCATCCCTTCTACTAGCGGGAGCCGGGGAGCTGTTTTTT. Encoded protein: CASLLLAGAGELFF.

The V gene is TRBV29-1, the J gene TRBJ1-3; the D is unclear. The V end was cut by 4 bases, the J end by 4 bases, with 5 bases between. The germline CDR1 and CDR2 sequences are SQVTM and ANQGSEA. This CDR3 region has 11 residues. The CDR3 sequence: CSVAIGNTIYF. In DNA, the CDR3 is TGCAGCGTTGCCATCGGAAACACCATATATTTT.

The CDR3 sequence: CATSDLRSDNEQFF. The CDR3 bases are TGTGCCACCAGTGATTTGCGATCGGACAATGAGCAGTTCTTC. The chain employs TRBV24-1 and TRBJ2-7; the D is unclear. The DNA end favors TRBJ2-1, so the J call may be wrong. Germline CDR1 and CDR2: KGHDR and SFDVKD. This CDR3 is 14 amino acids long.

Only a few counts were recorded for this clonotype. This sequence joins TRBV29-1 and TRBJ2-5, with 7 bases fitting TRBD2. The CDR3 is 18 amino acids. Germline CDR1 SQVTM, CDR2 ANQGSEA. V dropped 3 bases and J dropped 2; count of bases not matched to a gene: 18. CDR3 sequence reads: CSVESVTSTSTYQETQYF. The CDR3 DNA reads TGCAGCGTTGAGTCCGTGACTAGCACCTCAACCTATCAAGAGACCCAGTACTTC.

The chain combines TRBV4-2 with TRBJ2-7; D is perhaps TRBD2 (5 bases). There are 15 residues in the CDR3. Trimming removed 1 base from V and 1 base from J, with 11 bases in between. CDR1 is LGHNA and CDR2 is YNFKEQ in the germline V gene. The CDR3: CASSQALARSYEQYF. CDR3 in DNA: TGTGCCAGCAGCCAAGCCCTAGCAAGATCCTACGAGCAGTACTTC.